In its sample, the clone carrying this T cell receptor (beta chain) was seen once. Germline V CDR1 and CDR2: MDHEN, SYDVKM. There are 17 residues in the CDR3. The V and J ends lost 6 bases and 0 bases, in that order; junction bases with no gene match: 12. The data derive from a study of shared T cell receptors in the human thymus. The repertoire was sequenced with immunoSEQ multiplex PCR; TCRdb's copy has only in-frame clones and lacks some. This table holds about 380,000 clones, 85% to 95% found once. The clonotype originates from a human donor. Sequenced material: thymocytes. The chain carries TRBV28 and TRBJ2-7, with TRBD2 matching over 9 bases. The CDR3 coding sequence is TGTGCCAGCAGCTCTAGCGGGGCCCCCAGGAGCTCCTACGAGCAGTACTTC. Translating it yields CASSSSGAPRSSYEQYF. The full variable domain, rest sourced from reference TRBV28 and TRBJ2-7, is DVKVTQSSRYLVKRTGEKVFLECVQDMDHENMFWYRQDPGLGLRLIYFSYDVKMKEKGDIPEGYSVSREKKERFSLILESASTNQTSMYLCASSSSGAPRSSYEQYFGPGTRLTVT.